One sample yielded the 16 T cell receptor beta chains listed below, sequenced in a study of control samples from healthy donors and cancer patients. Assay: immunoSEQ multiplex PCR; the TCRdb copy retains only in-frame clones and omits some. The sample includes fewer than 25,000 clones, about 83% of them seen just once. Sequencing was done on a sample of PBMCs. The receptors shown here come from a man in his 60s with head and neck cancer.

The chain's CDR3 is CASSPDTGVNQPQHF. The CDR3 coding sequence is TGTGCCAGCTCACCAGACACTGGGGTTAATCAGCCCCAGCATTTT. V is TRBV18 and J is TRBJ1-5; D uncertain. The CDR3 length is 15 residues. V was cut by 2 bases and J by 4 bases, with 12 bases left in between. Germline V gene sequence: CDR1 KGHSH, CDR2 LQKENI.

The chain joins TRBV11-3 to TRBJ2-1; 10 nucleotides line up with TRBD2. The CDR3 covers 15 residues. J gave up 8 bases and V 7 bases, and 11 bases lay outside the gene matches. Germline V gene sequence: CDR1 SGHNT, CDR2 YENEEA. The CDR3 DNA is TGTGCCAGCACCGTTAAGCGGGGGGGCGTCGATGAGCAGTTCTTC. Its translation: CASTVKRGGVDEQFF.

This clone was counted a single time. The rearrangement links TRBV18 to TRBJ2-3; 8 positions match TRBD2. Germline V gene data show CDR1 as KGHSH and CDR2 as LQKENI. V gave up 7 bases and J gave up 6 bases; unmatched junction bases: 6. The CDR3 has 13 residues. The CDR3 is CASLSGRRDTQYF. In nucleotides, the CDR3 is TGTGCCAGCTTAAGCGGGAGAAGGGATACGCAGTATTTT.

The V gene is TRBV6-5, the J gene TRBJ2-7, with 10 nucleotides matching TRBD2. The CDR3 totals 16 residues. Trimming at V came to 1 base and at J to 1 base, leaving 4 bases not matched to a gene. CDR1 and CDR2 from the germline V gene are MNHEY and SVGAGI. CDR3 in amino acids: CASSYWGSGRSYEQYF. Written as DNA, the CDR3 is TGTGCCAGCAGTTACTGGGGTAGCGGGAGGTCCTACGAGCAGTACTTC.

Only one count was recorded for this clone. This chain connects TRBV20-1 to TRBJ2-1; TRBD2 agrees at 7 bases. Trimming at V came to 3 bases and at J to 5 bases, leaving 10 bases not matched to a gene. CDR1 DFQATT and CDR2 SNEGSKA come from the germline V gene (reference sequence). There are 15 residues in the CDR3. CDR3 in amino acids: CSASVAGGSDNEQFF. The CDR3 nucleotides read TGCAGTGCTAGTGTCGCTGGCGGGAGCGACAATGAGCAGTTCTTC.

The chain has TRBV19 and TRBJ1-2; 7 nucleotides agree with TRBD1. This CDR3 is built from 16 residues. From germline, CDR1 is LNHDA and CDR2 SQIVND (reference sequence). V lost 5 bases to trimming and J lost 4 bases; unmatched junction nucleotides: 13. The CDR3 coding sequence is TGTGCCAGTAGTCCGCGGGACAGCAACCCTACCTATGGCTACACCTTC. This sequence encodes CASSPRDSNPTYGYTF.

This chain joins TRBV5-1 and TRBJ2-7; a possible D gene is TRBD2 (7 bases). This CDR3 spans 14 amino acids. Deletions cut 0 bases from V and 5 bases from J, with 12 bases between. CDR1 and CDR2 (germline): SGHRS, YFSETQ. CDR3 sequence: CASSLEGGGNEQYF. DNA for the CDR3: TGCGCCAGCAGCTTGGAAGGGGGGGGCAACGAGCAGTACTTC.

The chain couples TRBV10-3 to TRBJ2-3, with a weak D call TRBD2 (5 bases). CDR3 length: 15 amino acids. Between the trimmed V and J ends, which lost 4 bases and 4 bases, there was a span of 15 bases. Germline V lookup: CDR1 ENHRY, CDR2 SYGVKD. Here the CDR3 reads CAISGKALAPDTQYF. Here the CDR3 DNA reads TGTGCCATCAGTGGAAAGGCGCTAGCCCCAGATACGCAGTATTTT.

This rearrangement joins TRBV5-1 to TRBJ1-2; D unclear. Trimming removed 0 bases from V and 0 bases from J, with 6 bases in between. Per the germline V gene, CDR1 is SGHRS and CDR2 is YFSETQ. The CDR3 extends over 14 amino acids. In DNA, the CDR3 is TGCGCCAGCAGCTTGGGGGAAGCTAACTATGGCTACACCTTC. As protein: CASSLGEANYGYTF. The whole variable domain, filled in from reference TRBV5-1 and TRBJ1-2, reads KAGVTQTPRYLIKTRGQQVTLSCSPISGHRSVSWYQQTPGQGLQFLFEYFSETQRNKGNFPGRFSGRQFSNSRSEMNVSTLELGDSALYLCASSLGEANYGYTFGSGTRLTVV.

This clone showed up just once. The chain combines TRBV19 with TRBJ2-4; D ambiguous. The CDR3 contains 14 residues. Germline V gene data show CDR1 as LNHDA and CDR2 as SQIVND (reference sequence). Trimming took off 3 bases at V and 1 base at J, with 7 bases between the two ends. The CDR3 bases are TGTGCCAGTAGTATCATAAGGGCCAAAAACATTCAGTACTTC. This encodes CASSIIRAKNIQYF.

This clone appeared once. The chain has TRBV19 and TRBJ1-5; D ambiguous. Trimming took off 5 bases at V and 0 bases at J, with 8 bases between the two ends. CDR1 is LNHDA, CDR2 SQIVND, per germline (reference sequence). CDR3 length: 14 amino acids. CDR3: CASSLESSNQPQHF. CDR3 bases: TGTGCCAGTAGTTTGGAGAGTAGCAATCAGCCCCAGCATTTT.

This sequence joins TRBV4-3 and TRBJ2-1; D may be TRBD2 (5 bases). The V end was cut by 0 bases, the J end by 6 bases, with 15 bases between. This CDR3 spans 16 amino acids. Germline V gene lookup returns CDR1 LGHNA and CDR2 YSLEER. CDR3 DNA: TGCGCCAGCAGCCAAGATCCTAGTGGACTTCTCAATGAGCAGTTCTTC. This encodes CASSQDPSGLLNEQFF.

The chain uses TRBV9 and TRBJ2-5, with TRBD2 identical over 9 bases. CDR1 SGDLS and CDR2 YYNGEE come from the germline V gene. The junction had 6 bases not matched to a gene; V was cut back by 0 bases and J by 3 bases. The CDR3 runs 16 residues. The CDR3 nucleotides read TGTGCCAGCAGCGTAGCGTTGCCTAGCGGGGAAGAGACCCAGTACTTC. Protein: CASSVALPSGEETQYF.

The chain couples TRBV6-5 to TRBJ2-1, with 8 bases aligning to TRBD1. CDR1 is MNHEY, CDR2 SVGAGI, per germline. The CDR3 spans 13 residues. With V trimmed by 6 bases and J by 7 bases, 5 bases remained unmatched. DNA of the CDR3: TGTGCCAGCAGCTGGACAGGGAGGAATGAGCAGTTCTTC. This sequence encodes CASSWTGRNEQFF.

The gene calls are TRBV18 and TRBJ1-5; TRBD1 matches at 9 bases. J gave up 2 bases and V 3 bases, and 5 bases lay outside the gene matches. The CDR3 is 16 amino acids. In germline, CDR1 is KGHSH, CDR2 LQKENI. The CDR3 DNA reads as TGTGCCAGCTCACCTTCACAGGGGGCCGGCAATCAGCCCCAGCATTTT. This codes for CASSPSQGAGNQPQHF.

This clone was counted a few times. The chain is built from TRBV7-9 and TRBJ2-2, with D perhaps assigned TRBD1 or TRBD2 (6 bases each). Trimming left V 9 bases short and J 4 bases short, with 12 bases between. The CDR3 totals 13 residues. The germline gives CDR1 SEHNR, CDR2 FQNEAQ (reference sequence). CDR3 protein: CASPGEVTGELFF. CDR3 bases: TGTGCCAGTCCAGGGGAGGTCACCGGGGAGCTGTTTTTT. Full variable domain (outside the CDR3, taken from reference TRBV7-9 and TRBJ2-2): DTGVSQNPRHKITKRGQNVTFRCDPISEHNRLYWYRQTLGQGPEFLTYFQNEAQLEKSRLLSDRFSAERPKGSFSTLEIQRTEQGDSAMYLCASPGEVTGELFFGEGSRLTVL.